Below, one T cell receptor beta chain is given with its context. This sample was included in a study of blood T cell repertoires in COVID-19. Study-level background: Acute-phase and convalescent COVID-19 samples originated in the United States, Italy and Spain.

Participants, about 18 to 90 years old, spanned fewer than 25 US areas. The study assigned cohorts using participant-reported clinical history. V trimming: 4 bases; J trimming: 0 bases; junction bases outside the gene matches: 3. The CDR3 runs 15 residues. Germline V gives CDR1 SGHNT, CDR2 YYREEE (reference sequence). Sequencing used immunoSEQ multiplex PCR; TCRdb keeps in-frame clones, though not all of them. This repertoire shows under 200,000 clones, approximately 79% found once; its top ten account for about 20%. The chain recombines TRBV5-4 with TRBJ1-4; 7 nucleotides agree with TRBD1. Specimen: PBMCs or T cells enriched from blood (not recorded which). The receptor was isolated from a woman between 65 and 79 years old in a cohort exposed to, infected with or recovered from COVID-19 (not recorded which). The CDR3 nucleotides are TGTGCCAGCAGCCTAACAGGGGCAACTAATGAAAAACTGTTTTTT. Its translation: CASSLTGATNEKLFF.